This passage covers 17 T cell receptor beta chains from one sample sequenced in a study of T cells in Graves' hyperthyroidism and ophthalmopathy. Amplification of TCR beta CDR3 regions was performed using RNA transcripts as template. The HTBI primer set was used in a first-round RT-PCR of the TCR CDR3. TCRdb redid the calling of the multiplex PCR reads with MiXCR, one entry per CDR3 protein. Found here are around 800,000 distinct CDR3 sequences, roughly 40% of them singletons; the top ten hold 7% to 10%. Material for sequencing was blood. Every receptor here comes from a man aged 18-30 years with Graves' hyperthyroidism.

V is TRBV12-3 or TRBV12-4 and J is TRBJ2-5, with D maybe TRBD2 (6 bases). The CDR3 is 14 residues long. V lost 6 bases, J lost 3 bases, and 14 bases lay in between. CDR3 protein: CASSPLPGEETQYF. CDR3 coding DNA: TGTGCCAGCAGCCCTTTGCCGGGGGAAGAGACCCAGTACTTC.

The chain employs TRBV2 and TRBJ2-1; 14 nucleotides agree with TRBD2. In germline, CDR1 is SNHLY, CDR2 FYNNEI. With V trimmed by 4 bases and J by 1 base, 0 bases remained unmatched. This CDR3 is built from 16 residues. The CDR3 bases are TGTGCCAGCAGTGGGACTAGCGGGAGGTCCTACAATGAGCAGTTCTTC. Its protein product is CASSGTSGRSYNEQFF.

In this sample, this clonotype turned up many times. This chain links TRBV20-1 with TRBJ1-2; 7 bases agree with TRBD1. The junction had 5 bases not matched to a gene; V was cut back by 6 bases and J by 1 base. The CDR3 is 13 residues long. Germline assignment: CDR1 DFQATT and CDR2 SNEGSKA (reference sequence). This CDR3 reads CSASTGINYGYTF. As DNA, the CDR3 is TGCAGTGCCTCGACAGGGATTAACTATGGCTACACCTTC.

This clonotype was observed at least ten times. This chain links TRBV19 with TRBJ1-1; D gene ambiguous. V shed 4 bases and J shed 5 bases, with 11 bases lying between them. CDR1 and CDR2 (germline): LNHDA, SQIVND (reference sequence). CDR3 length equals 13 residues. This CDR3 reads CASSNGRRTEAFF. The CDR3 DNA is TGTGCCAGTAGTAATGGTCGGCGGACTGAAGCTTTCTTT.

This clonotype was detected only a few times. V usage is TRBV4-1 and J usage is TRBJ1-5, with D perhaps matching TRBD1 (5 bases). The CDR3 sequence is 15 residues long. V was pared by 1 base and J by 5 bases, with 12 bases between. CDR1 and CDR2 from the germline V gene are MGHRA and YSYEKL. CDR3 in DNA: TGCGCCAGCAGCCAAGCGAGGGCGGGGGATCAGCCCCAGCATTTT. Protein: CASSQARAGDQPQHF.

This clonotype has at least ten counts. This chain joins TRBV25-1 and TRBJ1-4, with 7 bases that match TRBD1. Looked up from germline, CDR1 is MGHDK and CDR2 is SYGVNS. CDR3 length: 15 residues. Germline trimming cut 2 bases from V and 10 bases from J; bases unmatched to any gene: 10. CDR3 residues: CASSENLTGDRKLFF. The CDR3 region has the DNA TGTGCCAGCAGTGAAAATCTTACAGGGGATAGAAAACTGTTTTTT.

This clonotype was seen repeatedly, ten times or more. CDR3 DNA sequence: TGCGCCAGCAGTGAGTGGGACGAAGAAAAACTGTTTTTT. It specifies CASSEWDEEKLFF. The rearrangement joins TRBV10-2 to TRBJ1-4; TRBD1 might be the D (5 bases). Trimming left V 1 base short and J 8 bases short, with 8 bases between. Germline values: CDR1 WSHSY, CDR2 SAAADI. The CDR3 covers 13 residues.

This clonotype was seen at least ten times. The genes are TRBV29-1 and TRBJ2-7, with 8 bases lining up with TRBD2. There are 14 residues in the CDR3. Losses at the gene ends were 4 bases for V and 0 bases for J; bases not matched to a gene: 5. The germline CDR1 and CDR2 sequences are SQVTM and ANQGSEA. In nucleotides, the CDR3 is TGCAGCGTTGTAGCGGGGTTGAGCTCCTACGAGCAGTACTTC. It yields the protein CSVVAGLSSYEQYF.

As regards this clonotype: One junction end does not reproduce the germline sequence, and a read error may be involved. The chain links TRBV29-1 to TRBJ1-1, with D perhaps TRBD1 (5 bases). The CDR3 extends over 14 amino acids. Germline lookup yields CDR1 SQVTM and CDR2 ANQGSEA. The CDR3 region is CSVAQGGRFTEAFF. The CDR3 DNA follows: TGTAGCGTTGCTCAGGGAGGTAGGTTTACTGAAGCTTTCTTT.

There are a few counts of this clonotype. This chain links TRBV20-1 with TRBJ1-5; TRBD1 aligns across 7 bases. Germline CDR1 DFQATT, CDR2 SNEGSKA (reference sequence). This CDR3 spans 15 amino acids. V was clipped by 7 bases and J by 4 bases; unmatched bases: 13. This chain's CDR3 is CSVADDRVKNQPQHF. In nucleotides, the CDR3 is TGCAGTGTTGCGGACGACAGGGTCAAAAATCAGCCCCAGCATTTT.

This clonotype was seen more than once but under ten times. The rearrangement joins TRBV7-9 to TRBJ1-3, with 7 bases that match TRBD1. Germline V gene lookup returns CDR1 SEHNR and CDR2 FQNEAQ (reference sequence). The CDR3 runs 16 residues. J lost 0 bases, V lost 5 bases, and 7 bases had no gene match. The CDR3 region is CASSRPTGDSGNTIYF. The CDR3 nucleotides are TGTGCCAGCAGCCGTCCCACAGGGGACTCTGGAAACACCATATATTTT.

The chain uses TRBV7-3 and TRBJ1-1; maybe TRBD1 (6 bases). Trimming took off 5 bases at V and 6 bases at J, with 13 bases between the two ends. Germline V lookup: CDR1 SGHTA, CDR2 FQGTGA. This CDR3 comprises 13 residues. The CDR3 sequence: CASSGQPYSEAFF. The DNA of the CDR3 is TGTGCCAGCAGCGGACAGCCGTATTCTGAAGCTTTCTTT.

This clonotype was detected ten times or more. The rearrangement links TRBV14 to TRBJ1-1, with D unresolved. CDR3 length equals 13 residues. The germline V gene encodes CDR1 SGHDN and CDR2 FVKESK. V gave up 4 bases and J gave up 4 bases, with 10 bases separating them. CDR3 residues: CASSLFPSTEAFF. DNA of the CDR3: TGTGCCAGCAGCCTCTTCCCGAGCACTGAAGCTTTCTTT.

This clonotype has a count of ten or more. The CDR3 is CASSSYRVAETQYF. The DNA for the CDR3 is TGTGCCAGCAGCTCGTACAGGGTTGCGGAGACCCAGTACTTC. This rearrangement joins TRBV7-9 to TRBJ2-5; D is possibly TRBD1 (6 bases). From germline, CDR1 is SEHNR and CDR2 FQNEAQ (reference sequence). CDR3 size: 14 residues. Trimming removed 4 bases at V and 5 bases at J, with 14 bases between. The full variable domain, in which reference TRBV7-9 and TRBJ2-5 provide the parts outside the CDR3, is DTGVSQNPRHKITKRGQNVTFRCDPISEHNRLYWYRQTLGQGPEFLTYFQNEAQLEKSRLLSDRFSAERPKGSFSTLEIQRTEQGDSAMYLCASSSYRVAETQYFGPGTRLLVL.

This clonotype has a single count. An end of the junction does not agree with germline; a read error may underlie this. The CDR3 DNA sequence: TGCGCCAGCAGCTTGTCTCATCAGGGGGCGGAAATGAACACTGAAGCTTCCTTT. Translated: CASSLSHQGAEMNTEASF. The rearrangement uses TRBV5-1 and TRBJ1-1; 8 bases are shared with TRBD1. Germline V gene lookup returns CDR1 SGHRS and CDR2 YFSETQ. The CDR3 covers 18 residues.

This clonotype appeared many times. The chain recombines TRBV7-9 with TRBJ1-1; no definite D call. Per the germline V gene, CDR1 is SEHNR and CDR2 is FQNEAQ (reference sequence). The CDR3 totals 12 residues. V was shortened by 3 bases and J by 5 bases, with 7 bases between the two germline ends. The CDR3 DNA reads as TGTGCCAGCAGCTTTCGGCAAACTGAAGCTTTCTTT. This encodes CASSFRQTEAFF.

The rearrangement uses TRBV7-2 and TRBJ1-2; D unresolved. The CDR3 is 13 amino acids. Germline V gene sequence: CDR1 SGHTA, CDR2 FQGNSA. Trimming removed 5 bases from V and 5 bases from J, with 12 bases in between. CDR3 sequence reads: CASSQVQDYGYTF. In DNA, the CDR3 is TGTGCCAGCAGCCAAGTGCAGGATTATGGCTACACCTTC. Looking up the rest from reference TRBV7-2 and TRBJ1-2 gives the full variable domain: GAGVSQSPSNKVTEKGKDVELRCDPISGHTALYWYRQSLGQGLEFLIYFQGNSAPDKSGLPSDRFSAERTGGSVSTLTIQRTQQEDSAVYLCASSQVQDYGYTFGSGTRLTVV.